This T cell receptor beta chain was sequenced in a study of response to subunit inactivated influenza vaccine (dated by TCRdb to between 2018 and 2020). Regarding the complete study: To follow how T cells responded to a trivalent subunit inactivated influenza vaccine, the researchers relied on deep quantitative profiling of the T cell receptor repertoire. What the work shows at the level of the full study, not this receptor alone: According to the authors, only a limited number of new T cells may be recruited by each seasonal influenza vaccination.

A word on this clonotype: Its antigen target is currently unknown. One base away there is no much larger clone; base qualities are not given.

Counted from cysteine to phenylalanine, this CDR3 has 14 amino acids. The kept DNA is CDR3 alone, 42 bases in frame from the first base. Deletion took 4 bases off V and 2 bases off J, with a span of 15 bases between the germline ends. CDR1 DFQATT and CDR2 SNEGSKA were looked up in the germline V gene (reference sequence). Receptor amplification or capture employed RT-PCR. This sample was sequenced with an Illumina HiSeq 2500. TCRdb itself trimmed the public reads at Q25 with fastp, ran MiXCR and retained productive beta chains. Each entry is one CDR3 protein sequence, shown with its most common DNA and genes. A total of about 620,000 distinct CDR3 sequences appear in this sample, 12% of them only once. Roughly 10% of the sample is taken by the ten largest.

Sequenced here: PBMCs from blood, sampled on the day of vaccination. This sequence was found in a man aged 50 to 59 who received an inactivated influenza vaccine. Donor details come from another sample of the same person, matched by shared clones. Rearrangement joined TRBV20-1 to TRBJ2-7; perhaps TRBD2 is the D gene, with 6 bases matching. CDR3 loop: CSATPGTWAYEQYF. The DNA sequence is given as TGCAGTGCTACCCCCGGGACTTGGGCCTACGAGCAGTACTTC.